This TCR beta chain emerged from a study of OX40 agonist ivuxolimab in advanced cancers. Generated by immunoSEQ multiplex PCR, the TCRdb table keeps only in-frame clones and is missing some. The sample contains under 85,000 clones, roughly 84% of which appear only once. The CDR3 totals 14 residues. Germline CDR1 SGDLS, CDR2 YYNGEE. V lost 3 bases, J lost 6 bases, and 13 bases lay in between. The V call is TRBV9, the J call TRBJ2-1; D is uncertain. The origin of this receptor is an adult with an advanced solid tumor such as melanoma, head and neck, liver or kidney cancer. Sample: CD4+ or CD8+ T cells sorted from blood, taken in a trial of the OX40 agonist ivuxolimab. CDR3 region: CASSGLRDGNEQFF. In DNA, the CDR3 is TGTGCCAGCAGCGGCCTAAGGGATGGCAATGAGCAGTTCTTC.